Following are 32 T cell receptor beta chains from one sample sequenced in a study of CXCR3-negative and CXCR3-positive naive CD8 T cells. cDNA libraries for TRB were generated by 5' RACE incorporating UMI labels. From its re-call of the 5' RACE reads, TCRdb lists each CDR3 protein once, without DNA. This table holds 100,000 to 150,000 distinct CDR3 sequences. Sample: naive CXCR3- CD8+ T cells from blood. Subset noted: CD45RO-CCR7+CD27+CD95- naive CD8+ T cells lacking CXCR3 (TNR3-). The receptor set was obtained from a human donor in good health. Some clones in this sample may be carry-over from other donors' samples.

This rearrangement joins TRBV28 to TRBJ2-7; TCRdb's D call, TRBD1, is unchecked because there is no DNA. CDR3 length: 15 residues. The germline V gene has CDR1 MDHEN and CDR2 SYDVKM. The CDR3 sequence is CASSAGGDGPDEQYF. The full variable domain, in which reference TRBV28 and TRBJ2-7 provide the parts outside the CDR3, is DVKVTQSSRYLVKRTGEKVFLECVQDMDHENMFWYRQDPGLGLRLIYFSYDVKMKEKGDIPEGYSVSREKKERFSLILESASTNQTSMYLCASSAGGDGPDEQYFGPGTRLTVT.

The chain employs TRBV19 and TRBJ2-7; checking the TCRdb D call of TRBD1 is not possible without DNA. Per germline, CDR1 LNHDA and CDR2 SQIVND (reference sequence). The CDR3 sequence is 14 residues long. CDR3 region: CASTLGQGSYEQYF.

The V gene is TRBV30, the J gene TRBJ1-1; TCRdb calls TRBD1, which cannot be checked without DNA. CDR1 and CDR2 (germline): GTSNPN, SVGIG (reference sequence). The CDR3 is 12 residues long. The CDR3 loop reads CAWSEGRMEAFF. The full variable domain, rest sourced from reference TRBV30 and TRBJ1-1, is SQTIHQWPATLVQPVGSPLSLECTVEGTSNPNLYWYRQAAGRGLQLLFYSVGIGQISSEVPQNLSASRPQDRQFILSSKKLLLSDSGFYLCAWSEGRMEAFFGQGTRLTVV.

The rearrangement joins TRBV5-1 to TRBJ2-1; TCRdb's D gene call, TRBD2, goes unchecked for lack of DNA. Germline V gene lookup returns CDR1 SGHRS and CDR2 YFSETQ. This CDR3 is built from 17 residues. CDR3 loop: CASSLIAGGPSYNEQFF.

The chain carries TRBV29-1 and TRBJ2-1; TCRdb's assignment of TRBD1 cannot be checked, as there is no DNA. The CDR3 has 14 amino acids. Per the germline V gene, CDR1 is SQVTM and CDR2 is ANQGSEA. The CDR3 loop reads CSLRGADSYNEQFF.

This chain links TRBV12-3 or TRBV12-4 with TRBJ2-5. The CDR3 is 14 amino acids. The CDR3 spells CASSPSGSKETQYF.

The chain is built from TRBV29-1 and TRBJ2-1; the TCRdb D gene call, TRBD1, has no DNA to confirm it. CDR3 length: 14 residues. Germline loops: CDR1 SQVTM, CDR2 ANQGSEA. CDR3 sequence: CSLLRGAAYNEQFF.

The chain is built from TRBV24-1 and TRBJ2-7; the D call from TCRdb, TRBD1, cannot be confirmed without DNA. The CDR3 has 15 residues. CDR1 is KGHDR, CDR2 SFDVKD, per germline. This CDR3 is CATSDRMGQGYEQYF.

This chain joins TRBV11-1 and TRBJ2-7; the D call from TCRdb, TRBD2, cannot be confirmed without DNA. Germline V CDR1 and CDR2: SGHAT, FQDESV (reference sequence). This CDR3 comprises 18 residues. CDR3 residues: CASSLWTSSGGQPYEQYF.

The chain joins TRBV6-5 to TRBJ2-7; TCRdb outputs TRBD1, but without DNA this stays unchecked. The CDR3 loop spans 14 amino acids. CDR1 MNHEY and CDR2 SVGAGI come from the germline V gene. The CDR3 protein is CASSYGSGAYEQYF.

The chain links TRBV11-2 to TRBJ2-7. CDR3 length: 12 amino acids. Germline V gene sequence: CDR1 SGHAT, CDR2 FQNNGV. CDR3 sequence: CASSLPSKEQYF.

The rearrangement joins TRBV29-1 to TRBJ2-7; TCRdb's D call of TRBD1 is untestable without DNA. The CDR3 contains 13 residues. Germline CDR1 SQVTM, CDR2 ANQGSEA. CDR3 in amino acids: CSVARDSLGEQYF.

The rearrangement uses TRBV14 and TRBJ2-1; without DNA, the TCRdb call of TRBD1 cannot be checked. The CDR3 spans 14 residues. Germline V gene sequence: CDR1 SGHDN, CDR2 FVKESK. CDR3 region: CASRQTGAGNEQFF. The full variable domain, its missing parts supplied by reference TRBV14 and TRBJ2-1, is EAGVTQFPSHSVIEKGQTVTLRCDPISGHDNLYWYRRVMGKEIKFLLHFVKESKQDESGMPNNRFLAERTGGTYSTLKVQPAELEDSGVYFCASRQTGAGNEQFFGPGTRLTVL.

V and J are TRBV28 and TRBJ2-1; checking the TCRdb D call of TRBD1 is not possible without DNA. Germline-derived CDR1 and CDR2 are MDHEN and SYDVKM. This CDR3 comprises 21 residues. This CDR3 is CASSLLILGTGVVASYNEQFF.

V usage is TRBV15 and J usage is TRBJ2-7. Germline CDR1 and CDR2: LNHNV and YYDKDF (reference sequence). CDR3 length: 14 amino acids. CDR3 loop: CATSSGVGSYEQYF.

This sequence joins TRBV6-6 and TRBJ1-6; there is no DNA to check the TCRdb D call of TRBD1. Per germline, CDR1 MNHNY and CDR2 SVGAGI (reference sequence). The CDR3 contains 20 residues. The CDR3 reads CASSYLDVSPGSSYNSPLHF.

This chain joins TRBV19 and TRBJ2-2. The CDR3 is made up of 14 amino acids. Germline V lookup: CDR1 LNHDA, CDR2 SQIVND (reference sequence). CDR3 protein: CASSIDSYTGELFF.

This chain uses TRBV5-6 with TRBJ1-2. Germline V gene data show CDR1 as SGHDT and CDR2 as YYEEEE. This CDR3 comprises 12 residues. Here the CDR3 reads CASSGGTPGYTF. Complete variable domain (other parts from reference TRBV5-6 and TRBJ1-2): DAGVTQSPTHLIKTRGQQVTLRCSPKSGHDTVSWYQQALGQGPQFIFQYYEEEERQRGNFPDRFSGHQFPNYSSELNVNALLLGDSALYLCASSGGTPGYTFGSGTRLTVV.

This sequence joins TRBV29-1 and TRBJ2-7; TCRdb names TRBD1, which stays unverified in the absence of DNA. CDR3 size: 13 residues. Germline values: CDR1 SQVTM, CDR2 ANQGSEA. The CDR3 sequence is CSPAGASSYEQYF.

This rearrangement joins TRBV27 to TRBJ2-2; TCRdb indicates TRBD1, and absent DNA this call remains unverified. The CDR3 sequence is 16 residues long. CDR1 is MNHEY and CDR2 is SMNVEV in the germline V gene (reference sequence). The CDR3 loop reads CASSLGSPDTAGELFF.

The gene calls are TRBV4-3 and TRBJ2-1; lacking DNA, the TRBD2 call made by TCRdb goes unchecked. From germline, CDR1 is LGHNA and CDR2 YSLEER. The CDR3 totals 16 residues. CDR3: CASSPPTGPGYNEQFF.

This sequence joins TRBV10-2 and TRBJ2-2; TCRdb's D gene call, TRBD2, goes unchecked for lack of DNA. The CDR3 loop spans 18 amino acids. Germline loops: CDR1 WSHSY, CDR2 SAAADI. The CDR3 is CASSESKLAGGHTGELFF.

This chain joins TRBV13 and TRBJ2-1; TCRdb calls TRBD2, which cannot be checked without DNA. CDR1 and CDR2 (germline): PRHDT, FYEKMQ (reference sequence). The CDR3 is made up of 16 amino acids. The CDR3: CASSPPAGGGHNEQFF. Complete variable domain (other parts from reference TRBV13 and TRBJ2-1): AAGVIQSPRHLIKEKRETATLKCYPIPRHDTVYWYQQGPGQDPQFLISFYEKMQSDKGSIPDRFSAQQFSDYHSELNMSSLELGDSALYFCASSPPAGGGHNEQFFGPGTRLTVL.

Here the CDR3 reads CASTVNSETQYF. The chain recombines TRBV12-3 or TRBV12-4 with TRBJ2-5. The CDR3 totals 12 residues.

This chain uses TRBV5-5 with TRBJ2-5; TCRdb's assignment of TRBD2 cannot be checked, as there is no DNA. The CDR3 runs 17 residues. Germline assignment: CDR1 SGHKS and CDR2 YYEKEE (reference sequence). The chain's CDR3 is CASSFVSSGRLQETQYF.

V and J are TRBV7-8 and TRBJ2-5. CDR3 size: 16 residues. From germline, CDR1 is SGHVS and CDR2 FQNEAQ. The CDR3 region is CASSLPASGVVVTQYF.

CDR3 sequence: CASSQDPGNTEAFF. The rearrangement joins TRBV4-2 to TRBJ1-1. The germline gives CDR1 LGHNA, CDR2 YNFKEQ. CDR3 length: 14 residues.

CDR3 residues: CSVDGVGDRYTEAFF. J is TRBJ1-1 and V is TRBV29-1; TCRdb proposes TRBD1, but this gene call is untestable without DNA. CDR1 SQVTM and CDR2 ANQGSEA come from the germline V gene. The CDR3 sequence is 15 residues long.

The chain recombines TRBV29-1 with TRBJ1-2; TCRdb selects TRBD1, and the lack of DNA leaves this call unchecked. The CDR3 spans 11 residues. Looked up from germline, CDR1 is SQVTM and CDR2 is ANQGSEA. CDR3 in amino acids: CSATGDYGYTF.

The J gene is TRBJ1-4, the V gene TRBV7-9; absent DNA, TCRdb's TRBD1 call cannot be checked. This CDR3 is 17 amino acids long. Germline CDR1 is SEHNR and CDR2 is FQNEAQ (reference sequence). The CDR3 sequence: CASSWENNRAANEKLFF.

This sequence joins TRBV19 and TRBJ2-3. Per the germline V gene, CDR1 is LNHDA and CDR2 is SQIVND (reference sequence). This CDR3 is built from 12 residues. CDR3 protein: CASSIGTDTQYF.

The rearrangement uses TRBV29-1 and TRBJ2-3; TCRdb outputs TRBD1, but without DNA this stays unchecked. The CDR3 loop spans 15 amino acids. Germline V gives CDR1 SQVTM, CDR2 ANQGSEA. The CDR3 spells CSVGVVLQGTDTQYF.